The following is a T cell receptor (beta chain) sequence with its context. Antigen unknown. From the reads, TCRdb called clonotypes with MiXCR, one entry per CDR3 protein. The table includes about 340,000 distinct CDR3 sequences, almost 30% detected once. V was pared by 4 bases and J by 3 bases, with 12 bases between. Germline assignment: CDR1 SGHRS and CDR2 YFSETQ. This CDR3 is built from 14 residues. The source of the sample is a study of T cell repertoires in cytomegalovirus infection. Study context: HLA-B-restricted CMV epitopes that are well studied, plus recently identified HLA-C-restricted ones, were used by the study. The public TCR beta signatures pointed to both CMV infection and matching HLA type. Findings and caveats of the study: Using cumulative public TCR beta family frequency, the authors identified those who carried CMV together with the relevant HLA. HLA-C-restricted CMV clonotypes gave the most frequent clonotype in two of eight donors.

Sample: cultured PBMCs, taken from culture after CMV antigen stimulation. V is TRBV5-1 and J is TRBJ2-3; D might be TRBD2 (6 bases). The TCR comes from a human donor in good health (CMV status not recorded). Some clones in this sample may be carry-over from other donors' samples. CDR3 amino acids: CASSPGGPTDTQYF. The CDR3 nucleotides read TGCGCCAGCAGCCCCGGAGGGCCTACAGATACGCAGTATTTT.